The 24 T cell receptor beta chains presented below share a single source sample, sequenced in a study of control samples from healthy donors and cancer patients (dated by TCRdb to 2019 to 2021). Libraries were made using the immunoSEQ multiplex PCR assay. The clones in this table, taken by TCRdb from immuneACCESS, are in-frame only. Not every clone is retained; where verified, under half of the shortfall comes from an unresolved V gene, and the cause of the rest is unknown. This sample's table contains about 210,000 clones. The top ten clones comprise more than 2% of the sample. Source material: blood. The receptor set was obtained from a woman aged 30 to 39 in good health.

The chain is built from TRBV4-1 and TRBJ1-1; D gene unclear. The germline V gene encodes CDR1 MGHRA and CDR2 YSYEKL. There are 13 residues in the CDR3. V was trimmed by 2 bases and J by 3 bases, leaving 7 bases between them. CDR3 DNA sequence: TGCGCCAGCAGCCAACCTATGGACACTGAAGCTTTCTTT. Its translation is CASSQPMDTEAFF.

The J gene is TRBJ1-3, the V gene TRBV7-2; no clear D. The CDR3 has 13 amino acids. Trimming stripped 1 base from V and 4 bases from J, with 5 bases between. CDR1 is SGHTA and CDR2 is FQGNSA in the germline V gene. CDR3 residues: CASSLGEGNTIYF. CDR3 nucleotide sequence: TGTGCCAGCAGCTTAGGTGAAGGAAACACCATATATTTT.

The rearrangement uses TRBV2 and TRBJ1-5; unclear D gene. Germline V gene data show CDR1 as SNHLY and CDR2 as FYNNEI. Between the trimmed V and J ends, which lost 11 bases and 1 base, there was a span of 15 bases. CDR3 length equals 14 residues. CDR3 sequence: CALWKGDSNQPQHF. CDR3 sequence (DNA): TGTGCCCTCTGGAAGGGAGACAGCAATCAGCCCCAGCATTTT. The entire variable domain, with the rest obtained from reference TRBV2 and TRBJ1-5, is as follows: EPEVTQTPSHQVTQMGQEVILRCVPISNHLYFYWYRQILGQKVEFLVSFYNNEISEKSEIFDDQFSVERPDGSNFTLKIRSTKLEDSAMYFCALWKGDSNQPQHFGDGTRLSIL.

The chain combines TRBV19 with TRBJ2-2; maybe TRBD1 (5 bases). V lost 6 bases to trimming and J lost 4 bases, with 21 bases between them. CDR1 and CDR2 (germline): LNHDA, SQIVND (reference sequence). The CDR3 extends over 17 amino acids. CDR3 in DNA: TGTGCCAGTAGCGAACAGGCAGGTACCCGGGTCACCGGGGAGCTGTTTTTT. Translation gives CASSEQAGTRVTGELFF.

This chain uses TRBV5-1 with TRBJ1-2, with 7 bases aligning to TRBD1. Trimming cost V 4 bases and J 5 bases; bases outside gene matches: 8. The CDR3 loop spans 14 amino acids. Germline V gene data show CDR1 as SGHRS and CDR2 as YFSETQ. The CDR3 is CASSRDSVGYGYTF. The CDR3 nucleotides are TGCGCCAGCAGCCGGGACAGTGTGGGGTATGGCTACACCTTC.

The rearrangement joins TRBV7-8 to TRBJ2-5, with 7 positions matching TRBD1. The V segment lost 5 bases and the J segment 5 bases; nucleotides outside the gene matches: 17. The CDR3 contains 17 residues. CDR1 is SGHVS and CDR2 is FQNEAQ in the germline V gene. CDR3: CASSLSRQGDLAETQYF. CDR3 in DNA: TGTGCCAGCAGCCTCTCGAGACAGGGAGATTTAGCGGAGACCCAGTACTTC.

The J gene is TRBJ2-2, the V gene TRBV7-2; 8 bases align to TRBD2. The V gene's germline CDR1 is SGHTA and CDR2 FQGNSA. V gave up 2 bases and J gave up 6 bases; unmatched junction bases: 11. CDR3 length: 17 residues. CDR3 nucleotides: TGTGCCAGCAGCTTAAGAGTCGGCGCGGGGGGATCCGGGGAGCTGTTTTTT. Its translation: CASSLRVGAGGSGELFF.

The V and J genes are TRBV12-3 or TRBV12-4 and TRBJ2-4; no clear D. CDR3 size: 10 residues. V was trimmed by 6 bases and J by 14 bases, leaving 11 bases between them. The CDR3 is CASRRPQKYF. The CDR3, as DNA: TGTGCCAGCAGGAGACCCCAGAAGTACTTC.

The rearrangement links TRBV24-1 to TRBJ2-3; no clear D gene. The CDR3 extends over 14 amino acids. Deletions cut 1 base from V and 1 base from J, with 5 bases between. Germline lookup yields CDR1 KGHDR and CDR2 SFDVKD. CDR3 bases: TGTGCCACCAGTGATTTCCCCGGCACAGATACGCAGTATTTT. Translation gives CATSDFPGTDTQYF.

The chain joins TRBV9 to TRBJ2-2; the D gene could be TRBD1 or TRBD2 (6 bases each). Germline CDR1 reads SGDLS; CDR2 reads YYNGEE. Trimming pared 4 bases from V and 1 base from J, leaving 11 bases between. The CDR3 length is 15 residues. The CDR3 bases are TGTGCCAGCAGCCTCGGGGGCGTGAACACCGGGGAGCTGTTTTTT. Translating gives CASSLGGVNTGELFF.

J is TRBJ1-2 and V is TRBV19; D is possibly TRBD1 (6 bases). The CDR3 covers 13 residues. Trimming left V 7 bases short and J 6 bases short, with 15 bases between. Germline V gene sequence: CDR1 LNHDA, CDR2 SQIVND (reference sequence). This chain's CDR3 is CASMGRTANGYTF. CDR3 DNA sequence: TGTGCCAGTATGGGGAGGACAGCCAATGGCTACACCTTC.

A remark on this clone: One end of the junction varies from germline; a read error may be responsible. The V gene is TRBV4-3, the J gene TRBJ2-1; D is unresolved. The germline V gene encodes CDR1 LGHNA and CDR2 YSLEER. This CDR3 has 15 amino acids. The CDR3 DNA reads TGCGCCAGCAGCAAAGAAAGAGCGTTATACAATGAGCAGTTCTTC. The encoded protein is CASSKERALYNEQFF.

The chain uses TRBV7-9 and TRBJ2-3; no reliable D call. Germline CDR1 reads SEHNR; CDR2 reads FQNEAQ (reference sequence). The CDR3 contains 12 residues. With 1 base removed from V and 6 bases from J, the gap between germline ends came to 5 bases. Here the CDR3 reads CASSLEWDTQYF. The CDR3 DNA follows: TGTGCCAGCAGCTTAGAATGGGATACGCAGTATTTT. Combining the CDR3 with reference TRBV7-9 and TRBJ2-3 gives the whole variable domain DTGVSQNPRHKITKRGQNVTFRCDPISEHNRLYWYRQTLGQGPEFLTYFQNEAQLEKSRLLSDRFSAERPKGSFSTLEIQRTEQGDSAMYLCASSLEWDTQYFGPGTRLTVL.

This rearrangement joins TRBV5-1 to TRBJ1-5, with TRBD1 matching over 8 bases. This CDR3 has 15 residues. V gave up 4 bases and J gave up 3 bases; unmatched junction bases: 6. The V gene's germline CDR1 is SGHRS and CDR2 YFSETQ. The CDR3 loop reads CASSMTGDHNQPQHF. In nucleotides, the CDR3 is TGCGCCAGCAGCATGACAGGGGACCACAATCAGCCCCAGCATTTT.

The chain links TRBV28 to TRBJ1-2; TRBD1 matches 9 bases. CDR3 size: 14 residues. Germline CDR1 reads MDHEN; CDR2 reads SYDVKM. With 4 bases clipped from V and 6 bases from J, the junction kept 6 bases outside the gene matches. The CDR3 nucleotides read TGTGCCAGCAGTTCGGACAGGGGCTTCCATGGCTACACCTTC. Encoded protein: CASSSDRGFHGYTF.

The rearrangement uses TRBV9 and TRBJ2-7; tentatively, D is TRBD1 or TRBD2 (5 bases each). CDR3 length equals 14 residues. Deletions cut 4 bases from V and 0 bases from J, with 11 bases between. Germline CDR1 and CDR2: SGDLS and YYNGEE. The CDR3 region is CASSLDSGSYEQYF. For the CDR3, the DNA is TGTGCCAGCAGCCTTGACAGCGGCTCCTACGAGCAGTACTTC.

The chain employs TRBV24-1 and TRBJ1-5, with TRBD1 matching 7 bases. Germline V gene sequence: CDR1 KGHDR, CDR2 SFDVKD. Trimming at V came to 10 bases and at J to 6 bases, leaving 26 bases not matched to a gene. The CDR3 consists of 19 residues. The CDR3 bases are TGTGCCACGAACGGTCAAGACAGGGTAGCTCGCGGACTGGGTCAGCCCCAGCATTTT. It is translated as CATNGQDRVARGLGQPQHF.

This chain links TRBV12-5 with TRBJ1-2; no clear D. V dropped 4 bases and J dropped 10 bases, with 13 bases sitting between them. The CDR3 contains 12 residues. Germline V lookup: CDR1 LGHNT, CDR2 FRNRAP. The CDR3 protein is CASGSGRPNYTF. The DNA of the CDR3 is TGTGCTAGTGGTTCCGGACGCCCTAACTACACCTTC.

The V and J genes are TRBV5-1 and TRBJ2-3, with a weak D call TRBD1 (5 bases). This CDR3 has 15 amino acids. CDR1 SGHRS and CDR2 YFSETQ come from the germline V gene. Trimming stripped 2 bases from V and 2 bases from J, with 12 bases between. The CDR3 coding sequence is TGCGCCAGCAGCTTTGTGACAGCCGACACAGATACGCAGTATTTT. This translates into CASSFVTADTDTQYF.

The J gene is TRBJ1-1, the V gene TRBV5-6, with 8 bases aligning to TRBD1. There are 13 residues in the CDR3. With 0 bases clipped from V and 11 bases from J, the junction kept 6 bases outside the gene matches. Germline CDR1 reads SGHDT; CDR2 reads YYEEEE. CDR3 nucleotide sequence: TGTGCCAGCAGCTTGGGGACAGGGCGGGTCGCTTTCTTT. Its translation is CASSLGTGRVAFF.

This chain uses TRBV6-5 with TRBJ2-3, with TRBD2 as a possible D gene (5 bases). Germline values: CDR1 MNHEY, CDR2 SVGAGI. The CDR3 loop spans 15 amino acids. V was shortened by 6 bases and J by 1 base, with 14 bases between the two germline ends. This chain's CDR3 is CASSPSGYGTDTQYF. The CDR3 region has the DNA TGTGCCAGCAGCCCAAGCGGTTACGGCACAGATACGCAGTATTTT.

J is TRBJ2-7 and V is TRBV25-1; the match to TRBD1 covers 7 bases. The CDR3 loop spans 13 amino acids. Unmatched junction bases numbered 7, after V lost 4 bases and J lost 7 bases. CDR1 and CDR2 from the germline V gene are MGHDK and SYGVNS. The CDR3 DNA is TGTGCCAGCAGTGCGACAGGGTTGCGTGAGCAGTACTTC. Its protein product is CASSATGLREQYF.

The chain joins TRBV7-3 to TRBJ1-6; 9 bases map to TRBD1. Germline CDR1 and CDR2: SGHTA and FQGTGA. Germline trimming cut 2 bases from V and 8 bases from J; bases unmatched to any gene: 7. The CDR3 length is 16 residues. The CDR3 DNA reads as TGTGCCAGCAGCTTAGATGGGGGACAGGGTTATTCACCCCTCCACTTT. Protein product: CASSLDGGQGYSPLHF.

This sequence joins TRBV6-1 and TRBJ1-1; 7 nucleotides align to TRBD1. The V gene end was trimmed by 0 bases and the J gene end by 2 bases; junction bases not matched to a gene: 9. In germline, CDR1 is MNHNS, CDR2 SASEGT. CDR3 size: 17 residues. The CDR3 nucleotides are TGTGCCAGCAGTGAAGCAGTGACAGGGAAGGGAAACACTGAAGCTTTCTTT. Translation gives CASSEAVTGKGNTEAFF.